The clone carrying this T cell receptor beta chain was picked up one time. This specimen belongs to a study of blood T cell repertoires in COVID-19. Germline CDR1 reads LNHNV; CDR2 reads YYDKDF (reference sequence). This CDR3 contains 14 residues. V was shortened by 6 bases and J by 7 bases, with 16 bases between the two germline ends. Profiling relied on immunoSEQ multiplex PCR, and the TCRdb table lists in-frame clones only, not all of them. This sample has some 150,000 clones, with approximately 86% found just once. Input material: peripheral blood. The chain is built from TRBV15 and TRBJ1-5; unclear D gene. This TCR came from a woman aged 80 or over in a cohort sampled during active or convalescent COVID-19. The CDR3 DNA follows: TGTGCCACCAGTTTAGGTTTGAGGAGGCAGCCCCAGCATTTT. Its translation is CATSLGLRRQPQHF.